The T cell receptor beta chain under discussion was sequenced for a study of memory CD4+ T cells and cytomegalovirus serostatus. This table comes from immunoSEQ multiplex PCR, and its TCRdb copy is limited to in-frame clones, with some not included. Found here are about 50,000 clones, about 79% of them singletons; the top ten hold approximately 0.64%. The J segment lost 8 bases and the V segment lost 1 base, leaving 10 bases of the junction unmatched. Germline lookup yields CDR1 SGHTA and CDR2 FQGNSA. This CDR3 is built from 16 residues. Single viable CD3+CD4+CD8-CD45RO+ cells were sorted as the memory CD4+ T cells. Positive selection with CD4 microbeads enriched total CD4+ T cells.

The rearrangement uses TRBV7-2 and TRBJ2-3, with 9 nucleotides matching TRBD2. Sequences were obtained from memory CD4+ T cells from blood. The TCR comes from an adult in good health and CMV-seronegative. The CDR3 region has the DNA TGTGCCAGCAGCTTAGTAGCGGGGGCTCAGGAGGGTACGCAGTATTTT. The encoded protein is CASSLVAGAQEGTQYF.